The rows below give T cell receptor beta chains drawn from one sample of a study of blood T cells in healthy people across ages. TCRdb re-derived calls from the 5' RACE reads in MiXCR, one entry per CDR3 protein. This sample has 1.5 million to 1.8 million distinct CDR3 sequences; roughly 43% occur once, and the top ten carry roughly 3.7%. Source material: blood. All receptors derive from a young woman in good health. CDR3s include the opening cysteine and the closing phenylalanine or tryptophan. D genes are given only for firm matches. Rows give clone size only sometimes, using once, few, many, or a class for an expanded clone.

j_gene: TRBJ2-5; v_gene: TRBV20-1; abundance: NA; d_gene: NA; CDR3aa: CSAGDLQETQYF; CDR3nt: TGCAGTGCTGGAGACCTACAAGAGACCCAGTACTTC
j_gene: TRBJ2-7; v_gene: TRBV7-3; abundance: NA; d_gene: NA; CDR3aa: CASSSDLAAEQYF; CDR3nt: TGTGCCAGCAGCTCCGACTTAGCTGCCGAGCAGTACTTC
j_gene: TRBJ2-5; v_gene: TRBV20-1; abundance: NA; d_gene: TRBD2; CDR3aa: CSAFLLAGPGETQYF; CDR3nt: TGCAGTGCTTTCCTTCTAGCGGGGCCCGGAGAGACCCAGTACTTC
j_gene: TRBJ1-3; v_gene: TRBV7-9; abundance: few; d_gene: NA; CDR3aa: CASSLPGNTIYF; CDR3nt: TGTGCCAGCAGCTTACCCGGGAACACCATATATTTT
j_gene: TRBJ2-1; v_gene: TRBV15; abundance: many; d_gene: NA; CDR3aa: CATSRSNENEQFF; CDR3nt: TGTGCCACCAGCAGAAGTAACGAGAATGAGCAGTTCTTC
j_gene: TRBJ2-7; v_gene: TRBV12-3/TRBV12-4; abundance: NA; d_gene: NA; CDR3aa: CASSLRDETYEQYF; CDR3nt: TGTGCCAGCAGTTTGAGGGACGAAACCTACGAGCAGTACTTC
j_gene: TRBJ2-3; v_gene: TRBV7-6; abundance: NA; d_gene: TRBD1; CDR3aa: CASSLGGQGWIDTQYF; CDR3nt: TGTGCCAGCAGCTTAGGGGGACAGGGTTGGATAGATACGCAGTATTTT
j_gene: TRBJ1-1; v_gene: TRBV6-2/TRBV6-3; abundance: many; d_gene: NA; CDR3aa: CASSPGLMNTEAFF; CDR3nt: TGTGCCAGCAGCCCGGGACTTATGAACACTGAAGCTTTCTTT
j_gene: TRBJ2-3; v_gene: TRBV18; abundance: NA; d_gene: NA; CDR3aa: CASSTAAGMVTDTQYF; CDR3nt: TGTGCCAGCTCAACCGCGGCGGGGATGGTCACAGATACGCAGTATTTT
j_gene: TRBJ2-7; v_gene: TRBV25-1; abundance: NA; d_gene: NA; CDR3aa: CASSDHSGDDEQYF; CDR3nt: TGTGCCAGCAGTGATCATTCAGGGGACGACGAGCAGTACTTC
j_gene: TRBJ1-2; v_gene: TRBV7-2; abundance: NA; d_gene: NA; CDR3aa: CASNVFDYGYTF; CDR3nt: TGTGCCAGCAATGTTTTCGACTATGGCTACACCTTC
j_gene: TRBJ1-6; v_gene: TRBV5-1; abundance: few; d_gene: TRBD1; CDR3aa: CASSLTSGQKNSPLHF; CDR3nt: TGCGCCAGCAGCTTGACGTCGGGACAGAAAAATTCACCCCTCCACTTT
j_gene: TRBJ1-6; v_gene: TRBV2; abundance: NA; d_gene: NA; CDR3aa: CASVAVIQAPLHF; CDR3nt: TGTGCCAGCGTGGCGGTGATACAGGCTCCCCTCCACTTT
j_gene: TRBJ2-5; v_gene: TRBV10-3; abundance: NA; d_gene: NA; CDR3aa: CAISDRQGTQYF; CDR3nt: TGTGCCATCAGCGACAGACAAGGGACCCAGTACTTC
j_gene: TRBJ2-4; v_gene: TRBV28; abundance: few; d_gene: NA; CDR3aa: CASSQRGLNRNIQYF; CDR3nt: TGTGCCAGCAGTCAGAGGGGCCTAAATAGGAACATTCAGTACTTC
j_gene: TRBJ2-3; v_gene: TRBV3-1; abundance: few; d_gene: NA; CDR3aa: CASLGTSAGDTQYF; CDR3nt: TGTGCCAGCTTGGGGACTTCTGCGGGTGATACGCAGTATTTT
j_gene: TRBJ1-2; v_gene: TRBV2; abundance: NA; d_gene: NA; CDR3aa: CASSVLTGYTF; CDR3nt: TGTGCCAGCAGTGTATTGACTGGCTACACCTTC
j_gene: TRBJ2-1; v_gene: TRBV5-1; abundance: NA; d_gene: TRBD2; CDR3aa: CASSPSGYYEQFF; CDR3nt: TGCGCCAGCAGCCCTAGCGGATACTACGAGCAGTTCTTC
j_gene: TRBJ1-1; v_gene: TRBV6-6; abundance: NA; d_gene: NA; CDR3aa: CASSYSQGHTEAFF; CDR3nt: TGTGCCAGCAGTTACTCGCAGGGGCACACTGAAGCTTTCTTT
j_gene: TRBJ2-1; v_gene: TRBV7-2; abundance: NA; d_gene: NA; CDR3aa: CASSRMVGGANEQFF; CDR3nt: TGTGCCAGCAGCCGAATGGTTGGGGGGGCCAATGAGCAGTTCTTC
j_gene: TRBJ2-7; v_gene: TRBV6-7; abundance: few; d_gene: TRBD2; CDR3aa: CASSSPGGLYEQYF; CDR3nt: TGTGCCAGCAGTTCGCCGGGAGGTCTCTACGAGCAGTACTTC
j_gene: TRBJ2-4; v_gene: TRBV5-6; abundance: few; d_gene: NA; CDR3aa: CASSLRSDIQYF; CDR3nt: TGTGCCAGCAGCTTGCGTTCAGACATTCAGTACTTC
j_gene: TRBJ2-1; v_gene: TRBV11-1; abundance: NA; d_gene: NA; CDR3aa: CASSFDPSSYNEQFF; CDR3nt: TGTGCCAGCAGCTTCGACCCAAGCTCCTACAATGAGCAGTTCTTC
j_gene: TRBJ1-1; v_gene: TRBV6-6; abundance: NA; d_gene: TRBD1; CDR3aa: CASSYSGQGASAFF; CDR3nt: TGTGCCAGCAGTTACTCGGGACAGGGGGCGTCTGCTTTCTTT
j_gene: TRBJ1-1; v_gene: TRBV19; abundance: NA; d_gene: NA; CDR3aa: CASSIGGYTEAFF; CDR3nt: TGTGCCAGTAGTATTGGTGGTTATACTGAAGCTTTCTTT
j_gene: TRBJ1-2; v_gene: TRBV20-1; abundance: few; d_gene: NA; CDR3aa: CSARARVPGYTF; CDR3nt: TGCAGTGCTAGAGCGAGGGTGCCTGGCTACACCTTC
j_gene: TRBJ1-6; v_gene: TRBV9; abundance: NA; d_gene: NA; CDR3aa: CASSVGPGDNSPLHF; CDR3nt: TGTGCCAGCAGCGTAGGGCCCGGAGATAATTCACCCCTCCACTTT
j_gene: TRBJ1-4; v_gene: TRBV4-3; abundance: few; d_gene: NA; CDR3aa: CASSQHTGREKLFF; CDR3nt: TGCGCCAGCAGCCAACATACAGGGCGGGAAAAACTGTTTTTT